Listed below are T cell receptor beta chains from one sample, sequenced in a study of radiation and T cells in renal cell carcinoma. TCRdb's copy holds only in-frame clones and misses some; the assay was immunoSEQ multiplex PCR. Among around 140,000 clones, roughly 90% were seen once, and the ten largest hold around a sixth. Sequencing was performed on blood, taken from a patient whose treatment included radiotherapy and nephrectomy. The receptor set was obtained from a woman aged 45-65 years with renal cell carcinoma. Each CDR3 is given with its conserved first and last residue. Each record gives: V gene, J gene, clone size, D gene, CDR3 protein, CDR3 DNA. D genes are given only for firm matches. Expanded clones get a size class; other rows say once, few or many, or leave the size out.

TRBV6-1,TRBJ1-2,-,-,CASRSRAPDYGYTF,TGTGCCAGCCGCTCCAGGGCCCCGGACTATGGCTACACCTTC
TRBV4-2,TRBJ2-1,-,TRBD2,CASSSWTSGRKEQFF,TGTGCCAGCAGCTCCTGGACTAGCGGGAGGAAGGAGCAGTTCTTC
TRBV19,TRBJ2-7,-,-,CASSTGRGPYEQYF,TGTGCCAGTAGTACCGGGAGGGGGCCCTACGAGCAGTACTTC
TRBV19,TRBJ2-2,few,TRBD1,CASYRGNTGELFF,TGTGCCAGCTACAGGGGGAACACCGGGGAGCTGTTTTTT
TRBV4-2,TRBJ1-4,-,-,CASSQDREGSGKLFF,TGTGCCAGCAGCCAAGATCGTGAGGGATCGGGAAAACTGTTTTTT
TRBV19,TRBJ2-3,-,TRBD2,CASSPQGLAGADTQYF,TGTGCCAGTAGTCCTCAGGGACTAGCGGGAGCGGATACGCAGTATTTT
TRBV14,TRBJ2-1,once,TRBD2,CASSQSGLVHKFF,TGTGCCAGCAGCCAATCCGGACTAGTCCATAAGTTCTTC
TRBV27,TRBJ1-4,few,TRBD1,CASSVWTGRNEKLFF,TGTGCCAGCAGTGTTTGGACAGGACGGAATGAAAAACTGTTTTTT
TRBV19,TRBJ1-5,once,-,CASSNTNTGLWNQPQHF,TGTGCCAGTAGTAATACCAACACAGGGTTATGGAATCAGCCCCAGCATTTT
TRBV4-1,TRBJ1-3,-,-,CASTAGGYGAIYF,TGCGCCAGCACCGCAGGAGGGTATGGCGCCATATATTTT
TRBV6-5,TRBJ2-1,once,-,CASSYGGALRGEQFF,TGTGCCAGCAGTTACGGAGGGGCCCTACGCGGTGAGCAGTTCTTC
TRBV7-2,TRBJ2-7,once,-,CASSLPAESYEQYF,TGTGCCAGCAGCTTACCTGCAGAAAGCTACGAGCAGTACTTC
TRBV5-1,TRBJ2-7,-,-,CASSTSDSHEQYF,TGCGCCAGCAGCACCTCCGATTCGCACGAGCAGTACTTC
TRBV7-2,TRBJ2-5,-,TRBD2,CASSLSGTTQETQYF,TGTGCCAGCAGCTTATCCGGGACTACCCAAGAGACCCAGTACTTC
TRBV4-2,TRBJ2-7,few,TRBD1,CASSQGTGRYEQYF,TGTGCCAGCAGCCAAGGGACAGGGCGCTACGAGCAGTACTTC
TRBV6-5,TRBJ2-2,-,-,CASSPTRRTGELFF,TGTGCCAGCAGTCCCACCCGTCGGACCGGGGAGCTGTTTTTT
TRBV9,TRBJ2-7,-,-,CASSDQLTYEQYF,TGTGCCAGCAGCGATCAGTTAACCTACGAGCAGTACTTC
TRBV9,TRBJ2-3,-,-,CASSVEWVADTQYF,TGTGCCAGCAGCGTAGAATGGGTGGCAGATACGCAGTATTTT
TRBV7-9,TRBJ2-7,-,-,CASSLGIGSYEQYF,TGTGCCAGCAGCTTAGGTATCGGTTCCTACGAGCAGTACTTC
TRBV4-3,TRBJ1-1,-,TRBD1,CASSKTGDTEAFF,TGCGCCAGCAGCAAGACAGGGGACACTGAAGCTTTCTTT
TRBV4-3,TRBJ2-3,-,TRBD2,CASSQGLADTQYF,TGCGCCAGCAGCCAAGGACTAGCCGATACGCAGTATTTT
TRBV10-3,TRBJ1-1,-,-,CAISPRTDTEAFF,TGTGCCATCAGCCCCCGGACGGACACTGAAGCTTTCTTT
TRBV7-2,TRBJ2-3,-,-,CASSTGQRGDTQYF,TGTGCCAGCAGTACCGGGCAAAGAGGCGATACGCAGTATTTT
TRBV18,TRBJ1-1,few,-,CASSPFSGTEAFF,TGTGCCAGCTCACCATTCTCGGGGACTGAAGCTTTCTTT
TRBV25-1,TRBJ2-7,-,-,CASSAGYEQYF,TGTGCCAGCAGTGCAGGCTACGAGCAGTACTTC
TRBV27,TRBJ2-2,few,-,CASNWLGRANTGELFF,TGTGCCAGCAACTGGTTGGGCCGCGCGAACACCGGGGAGCTGTTTTTT
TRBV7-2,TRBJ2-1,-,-,CASSLPSIYNEQFF,TGTGCCAGCAGCCTCCCAAGCATATACAATGAGCAGTTCTTC
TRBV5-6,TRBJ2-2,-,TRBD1,CASSLGGLSTGELFF,TGTGCCAGCAGCTTAGGGGGCCTGAGCACCGGGGAGCTGTTTTTT
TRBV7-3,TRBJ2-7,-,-,CASSLTGGGEYEQYF,TGTGCCAGCAGCTTAACAGGAGGGGGAGAGTACGAGCAGTACTTC
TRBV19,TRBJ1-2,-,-,CASSIDGANYGYTF,TGTGCCAGTAGTATCGACGGGGCTAACTATGGCTACACCTTC
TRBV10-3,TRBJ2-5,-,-,CAISESIRGTQETQYF,TGTGCCATCAGTGAGTCTATTCGGGGGACACAAGAGACCCAGTACTTC
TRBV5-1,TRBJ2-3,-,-,CASSRAGGSTDTQYF,TGCGCCAGCAGCCGCGCCGGGGGTAGCACAGATACGCAGTATTTT
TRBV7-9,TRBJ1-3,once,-,CASSPLGTASNTIYF,TGTGCCAGCAGCCCCCTAGGGACCGCCTCGAACACCATATATTTT
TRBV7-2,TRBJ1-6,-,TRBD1,CASSPGQGRPYNSPLHF,TGTGCCAGCAGCCCTGGACAGGGGAGGCCCTATAATTCACCCCTCCACTTT
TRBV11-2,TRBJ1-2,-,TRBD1,CASSRPGTVNYGYTF,TGTGCCAGCTCTAGGCCCGGGACAGTCAACTATGGCTACACCTTC
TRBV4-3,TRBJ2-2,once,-,CASSPYRTGELFF,TGCGCCAGCAGCCCTTACCGGACCGGGGAGCTGTTTTTT
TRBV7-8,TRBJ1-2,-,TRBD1,CASSLGVPGRGVHGYTF,TGTGCCAGCAGCTTAGGGGTCCCAGGCAGGGGGGTACACGGCTACACCTTC
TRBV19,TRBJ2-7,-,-,CASSMLYIGHEQYF,TGTGCCAGTAGTATGTTATATATTGGGCACGAGCAGTACTTC
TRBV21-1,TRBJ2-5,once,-,CASSKMGEETQYF,TGTGCCAGCAGCAAGATGGGGGAAGAGACCCAGTACTTC
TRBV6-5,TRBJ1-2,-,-,CASTPGGPYGYTF,TGTGCCAGCACTCCGGGAGGACCTTATGGCTACACCTTC
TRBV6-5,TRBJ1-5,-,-,CASSPDGLGNQPQHF,TGTGCCAGCAGTCCCGACGGCTTGGGCAATCAGCCCCAGCATTTT
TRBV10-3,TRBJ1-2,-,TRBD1,CAISETGAGYTF,TGTGCCATCAGTGAGACAGGGGCTGGCTACACCTTC
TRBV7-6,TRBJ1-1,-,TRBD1,CASSRLSRDRGEAFF,TGTGCCAGCAGCCGACTGTCCCGGGACAGGGGTGAAGCTTTCTTT
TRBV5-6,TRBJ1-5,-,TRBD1,CASSLARGPGNQPQHF,TGTGCCAGCAGCTTGGCGAGGGGGCCAGGCAATCAGCCCCAGCATTTT
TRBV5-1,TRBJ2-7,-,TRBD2,CASSLLAGISYEQYF,TGCGCCAGCAGCTTGTTAGCGGGGATCTCCTACGAGCAGTACTTC